Sequencing of this T cell receptor beta chain was carried out in a study of control samples from healthy donors and cancer patients. Some clones are missing from TCRdb's copy, which holds only in-frame ones; the method was immunoSEQ multiplex PCR. This table holds tens of thousands of clones, 88% found once. The TCR comes from a woman in her seventies in good health. The sequenced material came from blood.

The CDR3 reads CASSRDSLGVNEKLFF. CDR3 coding DNA: TGCGCCAGCAGCCGGGACAGCCTCGGGGTAAATGAAAAACTGTTTTTT. The gene calls are TRBV5-1 and TRBJ1-4, with 7 nucleotides matching TRBD1. Germline V gene data show CDR1 as SGHRS and CDR2 as YFSETQ. The length of the CDR3 is 16 residues. V was clipped by 4 bases and J by 5 bases; unmatched bases: 11. Drawing the rest from reference TRBV5-1 and TRBJ1-4, the complete variable domain is KAGVTQTPRYLIKTRGQQVTLSCSPISGHRSVSWYQQTPGQGLQFLFEYFSETQRNKGNFPGRFSGRQFSNSRSEMNVSTLELGDSALYLCASSRDSLGVNEKLFFGSGTQLSVL.